This T cell receptor beta chain appears in the sequencing data of a study of blood T cell repertoires in COVID-19 (dated by TCRdb to 2020 to 2022). Background for the entire study: Samples covering the acute and convalescent phases of COVID-19 were provided by collaborators in the United States, Italy and Spain. Samples came from the ongoing ImmuneRACE study (first 160 participants) plus 1,254 subjects from 6 global collaborators. The dataset comprised deeply sampled blood TCRbeta repertoires from subjects exposed to, actively infected with, or recovered from COVID-19. The prospective study material was composed of cDNA or gDNA derived from T cells, B-cell-depleted T cells, or PBMCs. Where available, HLA class I and class II types were taken from metadata supplied by the sample provider and were not determined by assay-based typing. The sample metadata nearly always contained a de-identified subject ID, COVID-19 status, age in years and sex. The repertoires were released in a freely available public database intended as a resource for research on the immune response to SARS-CoV-2. The study at large found these results: Clinical and demographic metadata were provided uncurated, with the amount varying by source and participant.

The collaborating institutions used their own protocols to collect whole blood in K2EDTA tubes. For TCRbeta analysis, collaborators shipped samples as frozen whole blood, isolated PBMCs, or DNA extracted from either of those sample types. Concerning this clone itself: Its target antigen remains unknown. Base qualities are missing; no much larger clone stands one base away.

TCRbeta CDR3 regions were amplified from genomic DNA using the immunoSEQ Assay, a bias-controlled multiplex PCR. The authors processed their data as follows. The number of nucleated cells in each sample was estimated from the amplification of reference gene primers within the assay. Sequence reads were collapsed and filtered to measure the absolute abundance of every unique TCRbeta CDR3 rearrangement. For each sample, productive Simpson clonality was calculated as the square root of Simpson's diversity index over productive rearrangements. In its TCRdb copy, this immuneACCESS table keeps in-frame sequences only and misses some clones. Where compared with another copy, unresolved V genes explain less than half of these, and the others have no known cause. For V, J and clone size, that table is used; D and trimming come from the DNA. This sample is represented by about 89,000 clones; approximately 86% of them were singletons. 1.2% of the sample comes from the top ten.

The sample was peripheral blood. The TCR was taken from a man older than 75 with active or convalescent COVID-19.

The CDR3 amino acid sequence is: CAWTQGGFSPLHF. The DNA reads as follows: TGTGCCTGGACACAGGGTGGGTTCTCACCCCTCCACTTT. The V and J segments used are TRBV30 and TRBJ1-6; a weak D assignment points to TRBD1 (6 bases agree). From the cysteine through the phenylalanine, the CDR3 covers 13 amino acids. CDR3 DNA is the only sequence kept; it has 39 bases, read in frame from the first base. CDR1 and CDR2, looked up from the germline V gene (reference sequence), are GTSNPN and SVGIG. Trimming removed 4 bases from V and 10 bases from J, leaving 14 bases between the germline ends.